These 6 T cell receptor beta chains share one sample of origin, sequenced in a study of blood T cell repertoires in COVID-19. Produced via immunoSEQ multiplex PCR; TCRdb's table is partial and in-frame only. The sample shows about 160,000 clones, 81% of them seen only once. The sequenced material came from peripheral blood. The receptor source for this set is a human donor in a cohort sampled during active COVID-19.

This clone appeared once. The CDR3 region has the DNA TGTGCCACCCAGATTATTATCAATGAAAAACTGTTTTTT. Protein product: CATQIIINEKLFF. The J gene is TRBJ1-4, the V gene TRBV10-3; no clear D. This CDR3 has 13 residues. The V and J ends lost 10 bases and 5 bases respectively, with 14 bases between them. Germline loops: CDR1 ENHRY, CDR2 SYGVKD.

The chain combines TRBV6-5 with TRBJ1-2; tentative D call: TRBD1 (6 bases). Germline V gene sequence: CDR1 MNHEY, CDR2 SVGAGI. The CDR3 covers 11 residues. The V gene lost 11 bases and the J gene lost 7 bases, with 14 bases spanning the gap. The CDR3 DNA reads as TGTGCCGGATCAGGGGATTCTGGCTACACCTTC. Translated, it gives CAGSGDSGYTF.

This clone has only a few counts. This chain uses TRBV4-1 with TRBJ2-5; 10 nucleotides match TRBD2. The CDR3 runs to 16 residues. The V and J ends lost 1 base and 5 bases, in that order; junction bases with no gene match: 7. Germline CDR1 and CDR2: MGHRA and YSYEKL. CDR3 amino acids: CASSQGGLAGVETQYF. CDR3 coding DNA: TGCGCCAGCAGCCAAGGAGGTCTAGCGGGAGTGGAGACCCAGTACTTC.

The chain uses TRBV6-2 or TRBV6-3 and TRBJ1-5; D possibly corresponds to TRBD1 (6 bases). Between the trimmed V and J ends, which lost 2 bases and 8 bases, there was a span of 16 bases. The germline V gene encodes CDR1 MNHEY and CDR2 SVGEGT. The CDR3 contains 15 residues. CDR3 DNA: TGTGCCAGCAGTTACGAAATCAACAGGGATGAGCCCCAGCATTTT. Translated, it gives CASSYEINRDEPQHF.

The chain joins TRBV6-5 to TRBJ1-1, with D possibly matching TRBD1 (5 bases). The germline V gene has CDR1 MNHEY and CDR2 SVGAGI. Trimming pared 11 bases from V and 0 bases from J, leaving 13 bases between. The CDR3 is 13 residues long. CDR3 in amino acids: CAGTQVMNTEAFF. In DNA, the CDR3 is TGTGCCGGCACACAGGTGATGAACACTGAAGCTTTCTTT.

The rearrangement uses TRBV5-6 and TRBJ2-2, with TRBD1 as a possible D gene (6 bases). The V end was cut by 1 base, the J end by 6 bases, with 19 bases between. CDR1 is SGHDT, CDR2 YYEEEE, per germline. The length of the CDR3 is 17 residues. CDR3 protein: CASSLTGQLIPPGELFF. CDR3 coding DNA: TGTGCCAGCAGCTTGACAGGACAGCTTATTCCTCCCGGGGAGCTGTTTTTT.